This TCR beta chain was documented in a study of shared clonotypes between healthy human individuals. Findings and limits, study-wide: Researchers sampled only blood; tissue repertoires likely differ.

Sequencing used immunoSEQ multiplex PCR; TCRdb keeps in-frame clones, though not all of them. There are roughly 1,800,000 clones in the sample; 85% to 95% occur only once, and around 1% lies in the top ten. The germline V gene has CDR1 MNHNS and CDR2 SASEGT. This CDR3 spans 14 amino acids. Trimming took 1 base from V and 10 from J, leaving 11 bases between them. In the naive CD8 group, cells lacked CD45RO and were positively selected for CCR7, so terminally differentiated effector memory CD45RA+ cells were left out. Nashville, Tennessee was home to all donors, each a Caucasian adult. About this clone: Its matching antigen is unknown.

This clonotype originated in a man younger than 35 in good health. This rearrangement joins TRBV6-1 to TRBJ1-6; no definite D call. The specimen was naive CD8+ T cells sorted from blood. Here the CDR3 reads CASSEVSGYSPLHF. The CDR3 DNA follows: TGTGCCAGCAGTGAAGTAAGCGGGTACTCACCCCTCCACTTT.